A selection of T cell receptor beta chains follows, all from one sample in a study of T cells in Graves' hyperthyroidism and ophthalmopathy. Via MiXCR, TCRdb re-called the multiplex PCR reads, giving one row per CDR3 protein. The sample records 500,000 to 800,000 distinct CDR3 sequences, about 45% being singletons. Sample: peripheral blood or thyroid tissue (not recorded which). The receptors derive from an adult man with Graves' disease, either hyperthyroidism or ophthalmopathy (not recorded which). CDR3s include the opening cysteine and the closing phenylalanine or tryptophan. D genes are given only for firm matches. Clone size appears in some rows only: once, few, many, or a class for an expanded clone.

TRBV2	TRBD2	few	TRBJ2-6	CASSAGRSGANVLTF	TGTGCCAGCAGTGCCGGGAGGTCTGGGGCCAACGTCCTGACTTTC
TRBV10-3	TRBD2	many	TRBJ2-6	CAISDAGGGANVLTF	TGTGCCATCAGTGATGCGGGGGGTGGGGCCAACGTCCTGACTTTC
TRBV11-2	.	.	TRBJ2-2	CASSLEAGSGELFF	TGTGCCAGCAGCTTAGAGGCGGGGTCCGGGGAGCTGTTTTTT
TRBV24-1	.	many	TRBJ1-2	CATSERGNYGYTF	TGTGCCACCAGTGAACGAGGGAACTATGGCTACACCTTC
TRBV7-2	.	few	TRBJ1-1	CASTVPTRLFGTEAFF	TGTGCCAGCACCGTACCGACAAGGTTGTTCGGCACTGAAGCTTTCTTT
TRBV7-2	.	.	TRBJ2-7	CASSRGSSGDEQYF	TGTGCCAGCAGCCGGGGGTCGTCTGGCGACGAGCAGTACTTC
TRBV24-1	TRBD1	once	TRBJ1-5	CATSAAGTDNQPQHF	TGTGCCACCAGTGCGGCAGGGACAGATAATCAGCCCCAGCATTTT
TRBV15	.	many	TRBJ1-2	CATSSLDSLANYGYTF	TGTGCCACCAGCAGCTTAGACTCTCTCGCTAACTATGGCTACACCTTC
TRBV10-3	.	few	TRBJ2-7	CAISGSTSLRTYEQYF	TGTGCCATCAGTGGGTCGACTTCTCTTCGGACCTACGAGCAGTACTTC
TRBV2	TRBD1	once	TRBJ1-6	CASSAGQVRGSPLHF	TGTGCCAGCAGTGCGGGACAGGTCCGAGGGTCACCCCTCCACTTT
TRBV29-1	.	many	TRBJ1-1	CSVAEGGVNTEAFF	TGCAGCGTTGCCGAGGGGGGGGTGAACACTGAAGCTTTCTTT
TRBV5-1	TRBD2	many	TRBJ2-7	CASSLDGGSYEQYF	TGTGCCAGCAGCTTAGATGGCGGGAGCTACGAGCAGTACTTC
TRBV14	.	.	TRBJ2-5	CASSQGGAKETQYF	TGTGCCAGCAGCCAAGGGGGGGCGAAAGAGACCCAGTACTTC
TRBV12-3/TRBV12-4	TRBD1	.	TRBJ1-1	CASAGQGMITEAFF	TGTGCTAGTGCGGGACAGGGAATGATCACTGAAGCTTTCTTT
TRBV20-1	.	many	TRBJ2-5	CSARGSRETQYF	TGCAGTGCTAGGGGGTCGCGAGAGACCCAGTACTTC
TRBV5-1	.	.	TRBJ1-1	CASSLLGGKNTEAFF	TGCGCCAGCAGCTTGTTAGGGGGAAAGAACACTGAAGCTTTCTTT
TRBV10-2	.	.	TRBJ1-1	CASQQGTEAFF	TGTGCCAGTCAACAGGGAACTGAAGCTTTCTTT
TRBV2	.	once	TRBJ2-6	CASRGAGLSPGANVLTF	TGTGCCAGCAGAGGGGCAGGGTTAAGTCCCGGGGCCAACGTCCTGACTTTC
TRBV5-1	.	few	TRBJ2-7	CASSFQGRSYEQYF	TGCGCCAGCAGCTTCCAGGGAAGGTCCTACGAGCAGTACTTC
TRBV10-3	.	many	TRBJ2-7	CAISTDQGSYEQYF	TGTGCCATCAGTACAGATCAGGGGTCGTACGAGCAGTACTTC
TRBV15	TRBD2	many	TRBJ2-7	CATSRDRLAYSYEQYF	TGTGCCACCAGCAGAGATCGACTAGCGTACTCCTACGAGCAGTACTTC
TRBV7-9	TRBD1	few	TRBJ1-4	CASSFTGVAEKLFF	TGTGCCAGCAGCTTTACAGGGGTTGCGGAAAAACTGTTTTTT
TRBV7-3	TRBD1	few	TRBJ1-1	CASSLSVGTAEAFF	TGTGCCAGCAGCTTAAGCGTCGGGACAGCCGAAGCTTTCTTT
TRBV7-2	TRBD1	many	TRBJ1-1	CASSPRGQVAAFF	TGTGCCAGCAGCCCTAGAGGACAGGTCGCCGCTTTCTTT
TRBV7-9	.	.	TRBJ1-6	CASSYGRNSPPHF	TGCGCCAGCAGCTACGGCAGGAATTCACCCCCCCACTTT
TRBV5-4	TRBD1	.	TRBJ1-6	CASSAEDRGGSPLHF	TGTGCCAGCAGTGCCGAGGACAGGGGCGGTTCACCCCTCCACTTT
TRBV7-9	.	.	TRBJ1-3	CASSEQSGDGNTIYF	TGTGCCAGCAGCGAGCAGTCAGGGGATGGAAACACCATATATTTT
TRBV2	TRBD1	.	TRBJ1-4	CANNNRDREVEKLFF	TGTGCCAACAACAACCGGGACAGGGAGGTTGAAAAACTGTTTTTT
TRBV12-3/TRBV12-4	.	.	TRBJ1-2	CASSLDRVGYGYTF	TGTGCCAGCAGTTTAGACAGGGTGGGGTATGGCTACACCTTC
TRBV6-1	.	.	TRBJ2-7	CASSLGHYSYEQCF	TGTGCCAGCAGTCTGGGACATTACTCCTACGAGCAGTGCTTC
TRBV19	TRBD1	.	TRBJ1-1	CVSRDRVFEAFF	TGTGTCAGCAGGGACAGGGTGTTTGAAGCTTTCTTT
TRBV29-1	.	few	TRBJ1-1	CSVQGMGTEAFF	TGCAGCGTTCAGGGGATGGGGACTGAAGCTTTCTTT
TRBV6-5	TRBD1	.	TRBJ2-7	CASSYADRHYEQYF	TGTGCCAGCAGTTACGCGGACAGGCACTACGAGCAGTACTTC
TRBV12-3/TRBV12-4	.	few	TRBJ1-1	CASSLRGSTEAFF	TGTGCCAGCAGTTTAAGGGGGAGCACTGAAGCTTTCTTT
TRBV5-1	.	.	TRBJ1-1	CASSVNRVGGTEAFF	TGCGCCAGCAGCGTGAACAGGGTGGGAGGTACTGAAGCTTTCTTT
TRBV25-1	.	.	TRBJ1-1	CASTPGRDTEAFF	TGTGCCAGCACACCCGGACGGGACACTGAAGCTTTCTTT
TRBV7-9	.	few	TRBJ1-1	CASSEGAAQHPEAFF	TGTGCCAGCAGTGAAGGGGCAGCGCAGCACCCTGAAGCTTTCTTT
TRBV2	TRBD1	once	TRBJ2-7	CASSEPGQGSEQYF	TGTGCCAGCAGTGAACCCGGACAGGGAAGCGAGCAGTACTTC
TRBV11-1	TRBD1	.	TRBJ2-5	CASSLGTGQETQYF	TGCGCCAGCAGCTTAGGGACAGGTCAAGAGACCCAGTACTTC
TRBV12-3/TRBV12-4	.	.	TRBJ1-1	CASSLNSRLLNTEAFF	TGTGCCAGCAGTCTGAATAGCCGATTACTGAACACTGAAGCTTTCTTT
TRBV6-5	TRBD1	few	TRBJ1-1	CASSYATGVGTEAFF	TGTGCCAGCAGTTACGCAACAGGGGTTGGCACTGAAGCTTTCTTT
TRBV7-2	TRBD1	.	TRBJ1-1	CASSPYRGSDTEAFF	TGTGCCAGCAGCCCCTACAGGGGTAGTGACACTGAAGCTTTCTTT
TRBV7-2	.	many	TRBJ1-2	CASRHDRNDGYTF	TGTGCCAGCAGACATGACAGGAACGATGGCTACACCTTC
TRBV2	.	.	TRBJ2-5	CASRAGAGETQYF	TGTGCCAGCAGAGCCGGGGCAGGAGAGACCCAGTACTTC
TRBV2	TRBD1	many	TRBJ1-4	CASKGTATTNEKLFF	TGTGCCAGCAAGGGGACAGCAACAACTAATGAAAAACTGTTTTTT
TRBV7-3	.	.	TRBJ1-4	CASSLKLFF	TGTGCCAGCAGCTTAAAACTGTTTTTT